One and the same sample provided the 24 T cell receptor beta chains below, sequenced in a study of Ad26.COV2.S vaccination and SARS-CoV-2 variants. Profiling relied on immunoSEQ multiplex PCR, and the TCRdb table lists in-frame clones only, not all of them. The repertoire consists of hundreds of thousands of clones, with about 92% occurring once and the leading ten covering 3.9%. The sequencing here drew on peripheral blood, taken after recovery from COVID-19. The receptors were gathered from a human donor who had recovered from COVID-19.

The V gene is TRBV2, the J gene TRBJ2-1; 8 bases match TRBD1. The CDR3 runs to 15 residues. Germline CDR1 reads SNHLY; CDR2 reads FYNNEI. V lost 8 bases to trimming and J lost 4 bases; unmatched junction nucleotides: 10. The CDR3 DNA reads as TGTGCCAGCCGATCGACAGGGGACCTTTACAATGAGCAGTTCTTC. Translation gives CASRSTGDLYNEQFF.

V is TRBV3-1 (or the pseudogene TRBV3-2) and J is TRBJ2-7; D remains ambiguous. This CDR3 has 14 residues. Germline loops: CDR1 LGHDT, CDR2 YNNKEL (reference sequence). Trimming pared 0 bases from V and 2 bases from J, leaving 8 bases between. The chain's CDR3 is CASSQEVRPYEQYF. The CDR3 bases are TGTGCCAGCAGCCAAGAAGTAAGGCCCTACGAGCAGTACTTC.

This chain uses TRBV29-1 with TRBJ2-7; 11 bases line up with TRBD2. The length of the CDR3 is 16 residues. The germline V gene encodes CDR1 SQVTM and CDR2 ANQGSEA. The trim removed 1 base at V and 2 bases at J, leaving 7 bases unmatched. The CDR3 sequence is CSVEGTGTSGTYEQYF. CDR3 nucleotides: TGCAGCGTTGAAGGAACCGGGACTAGCGGAACCTACGAGCAGTACTTC.

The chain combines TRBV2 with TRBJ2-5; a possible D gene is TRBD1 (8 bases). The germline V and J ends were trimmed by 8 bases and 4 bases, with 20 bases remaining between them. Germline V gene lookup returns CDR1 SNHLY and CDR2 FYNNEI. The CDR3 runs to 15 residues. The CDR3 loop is CASAAQGGRRETQYF. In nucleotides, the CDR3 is TGTGCCAGCGCTGCACAGGGGGGGCGAAGAGAGACCCAGTACTTC.

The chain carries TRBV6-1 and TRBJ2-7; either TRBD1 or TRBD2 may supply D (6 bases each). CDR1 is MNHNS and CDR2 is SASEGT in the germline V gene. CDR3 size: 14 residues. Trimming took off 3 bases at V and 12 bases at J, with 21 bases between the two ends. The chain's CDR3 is CASSEEQGLTSTYF. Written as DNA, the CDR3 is TGTGCCAGCAGTGAGGAACAGGGACTGACGAGCACGTACTTC.

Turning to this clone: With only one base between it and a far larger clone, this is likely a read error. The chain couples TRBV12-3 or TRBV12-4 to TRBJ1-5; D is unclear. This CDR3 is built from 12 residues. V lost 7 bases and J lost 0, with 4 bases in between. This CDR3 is CASTYSNQPQHF. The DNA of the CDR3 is TGTGCCAGCACTTATAGCAATCAGCCCCAGCATTTT.

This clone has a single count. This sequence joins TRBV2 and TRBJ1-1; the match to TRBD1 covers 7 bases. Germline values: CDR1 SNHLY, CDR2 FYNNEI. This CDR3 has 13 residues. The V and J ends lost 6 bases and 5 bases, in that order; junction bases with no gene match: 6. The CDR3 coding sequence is TGTGCCAGCAGGGACAGGATGCCAACTGAAGCTTTCTTT. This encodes CASRDRMPTEAFF. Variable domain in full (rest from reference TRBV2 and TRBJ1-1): EPEVTQTPSHQVTQMGQEVILRCVPISNHLYFYWYRQILGQKVEFLVSFYNNEISEKSEIFDDQFSVERPDGSNFTLKIRSTKLEDSAMYFCASRDRMPTEAFFGQGTRLTVV.

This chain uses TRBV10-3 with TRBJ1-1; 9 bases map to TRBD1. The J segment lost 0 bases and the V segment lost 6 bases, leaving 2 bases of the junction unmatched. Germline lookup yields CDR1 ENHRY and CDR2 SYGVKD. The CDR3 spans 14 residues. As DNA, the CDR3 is TGTGCCATCAGGGACAGGGGCATGAACACTGAAGCTTTCTTT. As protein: CAIRDRGMNTEAFF.

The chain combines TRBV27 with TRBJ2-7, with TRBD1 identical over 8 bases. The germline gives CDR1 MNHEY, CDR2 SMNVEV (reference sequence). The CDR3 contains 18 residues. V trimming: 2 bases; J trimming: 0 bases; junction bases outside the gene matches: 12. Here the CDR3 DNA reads TGTGCCAGCAGTTTAACCGGATGGCGGGGACAGGACTCCTACGAGCAGTACTTC. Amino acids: CASSLTGWRGQDSYEQYF.

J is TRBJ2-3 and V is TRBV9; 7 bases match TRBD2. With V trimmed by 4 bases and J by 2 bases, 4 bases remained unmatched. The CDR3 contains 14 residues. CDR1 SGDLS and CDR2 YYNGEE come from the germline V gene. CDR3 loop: CASSLRGDTDTQYF. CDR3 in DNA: TGTGCCAGCAGCCTCCGGGGGGACACAGATACGCAGTATTTT.

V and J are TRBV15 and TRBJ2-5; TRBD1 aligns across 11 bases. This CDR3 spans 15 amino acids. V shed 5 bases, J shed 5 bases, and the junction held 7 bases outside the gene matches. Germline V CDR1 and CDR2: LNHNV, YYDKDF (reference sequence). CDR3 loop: CATSPGQGAWETQYF. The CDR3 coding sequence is TGTGCCACCAGCCCCGGACAGGGGGCTTGGGAGACCCAGTACTTC.

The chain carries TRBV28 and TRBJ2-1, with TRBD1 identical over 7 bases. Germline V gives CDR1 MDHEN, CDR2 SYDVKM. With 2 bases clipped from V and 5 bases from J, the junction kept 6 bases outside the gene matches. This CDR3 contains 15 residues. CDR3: CASSLPGTAHNEQFF. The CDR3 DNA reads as TGTGCCAGCAGTTTACCGGGGACAGCGCACAATGAGCAGTTCTTC.

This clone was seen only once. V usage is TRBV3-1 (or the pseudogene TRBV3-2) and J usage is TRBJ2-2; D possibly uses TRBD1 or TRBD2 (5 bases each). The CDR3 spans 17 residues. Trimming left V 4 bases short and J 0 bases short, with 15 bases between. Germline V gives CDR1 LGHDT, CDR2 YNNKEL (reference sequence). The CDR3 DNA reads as TGTGCCAGCAGCCTCCTCTCGGGGCTTTCGAACACCGGGGAGCTGTTTTTT. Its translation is CASSLLSGLSNTGELFF.

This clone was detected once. The CDR3: CASRGGTRPDGYTF. CDR3 in DNA: TGTGCCAGCAGGGGGGGAACCCGGCCGGATGGCTACACCTTC. V and J are TRBV27 and TRBJ1-2, with D perhaps TRBD1 (5 bases). Germline V lookup: CDR1 MNHEY, CDR2 SMNVEV (reference sequence). The CDR3 loop spans 14 amino acids. Deletions cut 6 bases from V and 6 bases from J, with 17 bases between.

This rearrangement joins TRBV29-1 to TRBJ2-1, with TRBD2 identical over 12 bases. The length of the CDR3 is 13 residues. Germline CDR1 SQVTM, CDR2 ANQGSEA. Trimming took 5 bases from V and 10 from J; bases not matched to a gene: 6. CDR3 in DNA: TGCAGCGTTCGACTAGCGGGGGCCTCCGAGCAGTTCTTC. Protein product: CSVRLAGASEQFF.

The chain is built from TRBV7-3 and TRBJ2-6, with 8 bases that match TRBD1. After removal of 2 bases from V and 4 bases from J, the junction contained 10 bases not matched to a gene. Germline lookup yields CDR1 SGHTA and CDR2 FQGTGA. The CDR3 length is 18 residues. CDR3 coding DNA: TGTGCCAGCAGCTTATCGCCAGGGGGCTTTGCCGGGGCCAACGTCCTGACTTTC. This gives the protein CASSLSPGGFAGANVLTF.

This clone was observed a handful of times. The CDR3 region is CASSRGGGYNEKLFF. DNA for the CDR3: TGTGCCAGCAGTCGAGGGGGGGGTTATAATGAAAAACTGTTTTTT. The V gene is TRBV25-1, the J gene TRBJ1-4; D is perhaps TRBD1 (6 bases). This CDR3 comprises 15 residues. Germline V gene data show CDR1 as MGHDK and CDR2 as SYGVNS. V was cut by 5 bases and J by 4 bases, with 14 bases left in between.

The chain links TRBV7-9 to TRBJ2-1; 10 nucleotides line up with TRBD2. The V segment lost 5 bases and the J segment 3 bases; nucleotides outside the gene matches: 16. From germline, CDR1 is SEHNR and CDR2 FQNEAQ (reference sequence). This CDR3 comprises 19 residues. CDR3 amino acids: CASSRRGSGGPSRYNEQFF. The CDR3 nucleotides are TGTGCCAGCAGCCGGAGGGGTAGCGGGGGGCCTAGTCGCTACAATGAGCAGTTCTTC.

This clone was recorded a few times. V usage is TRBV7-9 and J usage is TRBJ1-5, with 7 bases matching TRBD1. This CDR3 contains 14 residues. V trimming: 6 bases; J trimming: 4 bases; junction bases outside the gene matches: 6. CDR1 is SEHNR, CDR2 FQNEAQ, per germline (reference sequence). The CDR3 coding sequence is TGTGCCAGCAGACGACAGGGTCCAAATCAGCCCCAGCATTTT. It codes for CASRRQGPNQPQHF.

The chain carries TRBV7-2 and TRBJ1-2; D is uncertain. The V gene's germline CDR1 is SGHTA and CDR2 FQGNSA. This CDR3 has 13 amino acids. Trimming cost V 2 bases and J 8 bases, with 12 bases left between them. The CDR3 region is CASSLSGSGGYTF. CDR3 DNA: TGTGCCAGCAGCTTAAGCGGGAGCGGAGGCTACACCTTC. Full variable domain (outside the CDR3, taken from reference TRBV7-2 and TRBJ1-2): GAGVSQSPSNKVTEKGKDVELRCDPISGHTALYWYRQSLGQGLEFLIYFQGNSAPDKSGLPSDRFSAERTGGSVSTLTIQRTQQEDSAVYLCASSLSGSGGYTFGSGTRLTVV.

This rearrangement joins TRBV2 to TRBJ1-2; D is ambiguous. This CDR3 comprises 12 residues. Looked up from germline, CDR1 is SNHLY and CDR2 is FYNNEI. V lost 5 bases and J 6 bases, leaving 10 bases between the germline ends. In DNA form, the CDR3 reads TGTGCCAGCAGTTTAGGGCTCGATGGCTACACCTTC. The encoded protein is CASSLGLDGYTF.

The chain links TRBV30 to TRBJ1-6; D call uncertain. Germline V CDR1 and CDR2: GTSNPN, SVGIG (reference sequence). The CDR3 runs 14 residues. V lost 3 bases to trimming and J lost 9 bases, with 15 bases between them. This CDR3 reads CAWSPPGWISPLHF. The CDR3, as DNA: TGTGCCTGGAGCCCTCCGGGGTGGATTTCACCCCTCCACTTT.

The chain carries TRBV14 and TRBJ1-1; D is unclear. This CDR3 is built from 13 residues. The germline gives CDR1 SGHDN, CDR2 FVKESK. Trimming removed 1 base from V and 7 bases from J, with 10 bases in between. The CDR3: CASSQVRESEAFF. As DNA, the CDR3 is TGTGCCAGCAGCCAAGTCCGCGAGAGTGAAGCTTTCTTT.

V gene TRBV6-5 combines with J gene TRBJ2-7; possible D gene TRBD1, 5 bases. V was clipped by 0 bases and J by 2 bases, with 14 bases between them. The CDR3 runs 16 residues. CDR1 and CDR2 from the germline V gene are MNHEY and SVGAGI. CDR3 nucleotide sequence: TGTGCCAGCAGTTACTCGATATTTGGACAAACCTACGAGCAGTACTTC. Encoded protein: CASSYSIFGQTYEQYF.